The 23 T cell receptor beta chains presented below share a single source sample, sequenced in a study of radiotherapy plus CTLA-4 blockade in lung cancer. The data were produced by immunoSEQ multiplex PCR, yet TCRdb's version contains in-frame clones alone and is incomplete. The repertoire has some 64,000 clones, about 72% of them found once; the top ten carry approximately 4%. The sample was peripheral blood, taken from a patient treated with radiotherapy plus ipilimumab. Every receptor here comes from a human donor with non-small cell lung cancer who had a complete response to radiotherapy plus ipilimumab.

V gene TRBV10-3 combines with J gene TRBJ2-1, with D tentatively TRBD2 (5 bases). Per the germline V gene, CDR1 is ENHRY and CDR2 is SYGVKD. The germline V and J ends were trimmed by 5 bases and 6 bases, with 14 bases remaining between them. The CDR3 loop spans 14 amino acids. In nucleotides, the CDR3 is TGTGCCATCAGTTCACCCGAGAGGGCCAATGAGCAGTTCTTC. Its translation: CAISSPERANEQFF.

The rearrangement joins TRBV7-2 to TRBJ2-5, with D possibly matching TRBD2 (6 bases). The V gene lost 5 bases and the J gene lost 7 bases, with 17 bases spanning the gap. This CDR3 comprises 14 residues. Germline loops: CDR1 SGHTA, CDR2 FQGNSA. The chain's CDR3 is CASSPSEGRGTQYF. DNA of the CDR3: TGTGCCAGCAGCCCTTCGGAGGGCCGTGGGACCCAGTACTTC.

This CDR3 reads CASSFYQGYGYTF. The CDR3 nucleotides read TGTGCCAGCAGTTTTTACCAAGGCTATGGCTACACCTTC. V is TRBV27 and J is TRBJ1-2, with D unclear. Germline V gene lookup returns CDR1 MNHEY and CDR2 SMNVEV (reference sequence). V gave up 3 bases and J gave up 4 bases, with 9 bases separating them. This CDR3 is 13 amino acids long.

V is TRBV10-3 and J is TRBJ2-7, with D unclear. Germline V gene data show CDR1 as ENHRY and CDR2 as SYGVKD. Trimming removed 3 bases from V and 3 bases from J, with 9 bases in between. This CDR3 comprises 13 residues. CDR3 residues: CAISESSRYEQYF. The DNA for the CDR3 is TGTGCCATCAGTGAATCGAGCCGCTACGAGCAGTACTTC.

The chain recombines TRBV14 with TRBJ2-5; D gene ambiguous. Trimming removed 7 bases at V and 5 bases at J, with 20 bases between. The CDR3 spans 15 residues. Germline V gene lookup returns CDR1 SGHDN and CDR2 FVKESK. The CDR3 region has the DNA TGTGCCAGCAAGAGCGAAGCGAAGAAAGGGGAGACCCAGTACTTC. Translation: CASKSEAKKGETQYF.

This chain links TRBV6-1 with TRBJ2-7; TRBD1 matches at 8 bases. Germline V gives CDR1 MNHNS, CDR2 SASEGT. This CDR3 comprises 14 residues. V dropped 6 bases and J dropped 2; count of bases not matched to a gene: 6. The CDR3 region is CASSLHRGTYEQYF. The CDR3 DNA follows: TGTGCCAGCAGCTTACACAGGGGGACCTACGAGCAGTACTTC.

V is TRBV11-3 and J is TRBJ2-3, with a weak D call TRBD2 (6 bases). The CDR3 loop spans 16 amino acids. V shed 5 bases and J shed 2 bases, with 17 bases lying between them. CDR1 and CDR2 (germline): SGHNT, YENEEA. The CDR3 protein is CASSPLVPGVTDTQYF. CDR3 bases: TGTGCCAGCAGCCCCCTGGTTCCGGGAGTCACAGATACGCAGTATTTT.

V gene TRBV5-1 combines with J gene TRBJ1-4; possibly TRBD1 for D (5 bases). The ends were cut back, 4 bases at V and 8 bases at J, with 18 bases in the middle. The length of the CDR3 is 15 residues. The germline CDR1 and CDR2 sequences are SGHRS and YFSETQ. The CDR3, as DNA: TGCGCCAGCAGCCTCCAAACAGGAGAAGGGGAAAAACTGTTTTTT. Translation gives CASSLQTGEGEKLFF. Full variable domain (missing parts from reference TRBV5-1 and TRBJ1-4): KAGVTQTPRYLIKTRGQQVTLSCSPISGHRSVSWYQQTPGQGLQFLFEYFSETQRNKGNFPGRFSGRQFSNSRSEMNVSTLELGDSALYLCASSLQTGEGEKLFFGSGTQLSVL.

The V gene is TRBV7-2, the J gene TRBJ2-1, with unresolved D. V lost 4 bases to trimming and J lost 3 bases, with 7 bases between them. Germline V gene lookup returns CDR1 SGHTA and CDR2 FQGNSA. The CDR3 extends over 13 amino acids. CDR3 residues: CASSSAHYNEQFF. The CDR3, as DNA: TGTGCCAGCAGCTCGGCCCACTACAATGAGCAGTTCTTC.

The CDR3 sequence is CASSFGVGDQPQHF. In nucleotides, the CDR3 is TGTGCCAGCAGCTTTGGGGTTGGGGATCAGCCCCAGCATTTT. The chain links TRBV7-9 to TRBJ1-5; unclear D gene. Germline V gives CDR1 SEHNR, CDR2 FQNEAQ (reference sequence). The CDR3 contains 14 residues. V lost 3 bases to trimming and J lost 5 bases, with 11 bases between them.

The J gene is TRBJ2-7, the V gene TRBV10-3; 10 nucleotides line up with TRBD1. In germline, CDR1 is ENHRY, CDR2 SYGVKD. With 4 bases clipped from V and 3 bases from J, the junction kept 9 bases outside the gene matches. CDR3 length equals 16 residues. This CDR3 is CAISGTSGQGGYEQYF. CDR3 nucleotides: TGTGCCATCAGTGGGACGTCAGGACAGGGGGGCTACGAGCAGTACTTC.

The chain combines TRBV28 with TRBJ1-2, with 7 bases that match TRBD1. CDR3 length: 16 residues. Germline CDR1 MDHEN, CDR2 SYDVKM. The V and J ends lost 3 bases and 4 bases, in that order; junction bases with no gene match: 11. This chain's CDR3 is CASSFTHPGTAYGYTF. In DNA, the CDR3 is TGTGCCAGCAGTTTTACTCACCCGGGGACAGCCTATGGCTACACCTTC.

DNA of the CDR3: TGTGCCAGCAGTCAACGACAGCAGACAACCTATGGCTACACCTTC. Translating it yields CASSQRQQTTYGYTF. J is TRBJ1-2 and V is TRBV27, with D possibly TRBD1 on 5 matching bases. Germline values: CDR1 MNHEY, CDR2 SMNVEV (reference sequence). The CDR3 extends over 15 amino acids. The germline V and J ends were trimmed by 5 bases and 4 bases, with 17 bases remaining between them.

The chain combines TRBV5-4 with TRBJ2-1; the match to TRBD1 covers 7 bases. The CDR3 runs to 20 residues. J was trimmed by 0 bases and V by 0 bases; bases with no gene match: 15. CDR1 and CDR2 from the germline V gene are SGHNT and YYREEE (reference sequence). Here the CDR3 DNA reads TGTGCCAGCAGCTTGGTATCTGGGACAGCTCAAATTAGCTCCTACAATGAGCAGTTCTTC. It codes for CASSLVSGTAQISSYNEQFF.

The rearrangement links TRBV10-1 to TRBJ1-4; possibly TRBD1 for D (5 bases). Germline CDR1 and CDR2: WNHNN and SYGVQD (reference sequence). V lost 1 base to trimming and J lost 9 bases, with 9 bases between them. This CDR3 spans 13 amino acids. The CDR3 is CASSEFSGQKLFF. In nucleotides, the CDR3 is TGCGCCAGCAGTGAGTTTTCGGGACAAAAACTGTTTTTT.

V and J are TRBV27 and TRBJ1-1, with a weak D call TRBD1 (5 bases). V dropped 3 bases and J dropped 10 bases, with 15 bases sitting between them. The length of the CDR3 is 13 residues. Germline V gene lookup returns CDR1 MNHEY and CDR2 SMNVEV (reference sequence). CDR3 protein: CASSLDKPSRAFF. The CDR3 nucleotides read TGTGCCAGCAGTTTGGACAAACCCTCGCGAGCTTTCTTT.

The chain recombines TRBV19 with TRBJ1-4, with D maybe TRBD1 (5 bases). Per the germline V gene, CDR1 is LNHDA and CDR2 is SQIVND (reference sequence). The CDR3 totals 14 residues. Deletions cut 3 bases from V and 4 bases from J, with 9 bases between. The CDR3 region has the DNA TGTGCCAGTAGTATTAGGGGAATTAATGAAAAACTGTTTTTT. It specifies CASSIRGINEKLFF. Supplemented by reference TRBV19 and TRBJ1-4, the full variable domain reads DGGITQSPKYLFRKEGQNVTLSCEQNLNHDAMYWYRQDPGQGLRLIYYSQIVNDFQKGDIAEGYSVSREKKESFPLTVTSAQKNPTAFYLCASSIRGINEKLFFGSGTQLSVL.

This clone was seen a few times. The chain combines TRBV6-5 with TRBJ1-4; 7 bases map to TRBD1. After removal of 6 bases from V and 1 base from J, the junction contained 2 bases not matched to a gene. The CDR3 sequence is 14 residues long. The germline CDR1 and CDR2 sequences are MNHEY and SVGAGI. CDR3 sequence reads: CASRDRETNEKLFF. In DNA form, the CDR3 reads TGTGCCAGCAGAGACAGGGAAACTAATGAAAAACTGTTTTTT.

The rearrangement links TRBV18 to TRBJ1-5, with D perhaps matching TRBD1 (6 bases). This CDR3 is built from 13 residues. V lost 2 bases and J 5 bases, leaving 7 bases between the germline ends. Germline loops: CDR1 KGHSH, CDR2 LQKENI. The CDR3 here is CASSPGGDQPQHF. CDR3 DNA: TGTGCCAGCTCACCAGGGGGCGATCAGCCCCAGCATTTT. The full variable domain, with the rest looked up from reference TRBV18 and TRBJ1-5, is NAGVMQNPRHLVRRRGQEARLRCSPMKGHSHVYWYRQLPEEGLKFMVYLQKENIIDESGMPKERFSAEFPKEGPSILRIQQVVRGDSAAYFCASSPGGDQPQHFGDGTRLSIL.

The V gene is TRBV4-1, the J gene TRBJ2-5; D is unresolved. V lost 5 bases and J 2 bases, leaving 15 bases between the germline ends. From germline, CDR1 is MGHRA and CDR2 YSYEKL. This CDR3 is built from 15 residues. The CDR3 sequence: CASSKISGVQETQYF. The CDR3 bases are TGCGCCAGCAGCAAAATCTCAGGAGTACAAGAGACCCAGTACTTC.

V gene TRBV5-1 combines with J gene TRBJ1-3; D is unresolved. This CDR3 contains 15 residues. CDR1 and CDR2 (germline): SGHRS, YFSETQ. The germline V and J ends were trimmed by 6 bases and 0 bases, with 13 bases remaining between them. This CDR3 is CASTPGLASGNTIYF. Here the CDR3 DNA reads TGCGCCAGCACCCCAGGACTGGCCTCTGGAAACACCATATATTTT.

The chain uses TRBV11-2 and TRBJ2-7, with unresolved D. The V gene lost 4 bases and the J gene lost 0 bases, with 7 bases spanning the gap. The germline V gene encodes CDR1 SGHAT and CDR2 FQNNGV. This CDR3 region has 13 residues. CDR3 nucleotides: TGTGCCAGCAGCTACGGAGACTCCTACGAGCAGTACTTC. The encoded protein is CASSYGDSYEQYF.

The chain combines TRBV19 with TRBJ1-1; tentative D call: TRBD1 (6 bases). The CDR3 is 13 amino acids. The V gene lost 7 bases and the J gene lost 8 bases, with 17 bases spanning the gap. Germline assignment: CDR1 LNHDA and CDR2 SQIVND (reference sequence). CDR3 nucleotide sequence: TGTGCCAGTATAAACAGGGCCAGCAGGGAAGCTTTCTTT. Its translation: CASINRASREAFF.